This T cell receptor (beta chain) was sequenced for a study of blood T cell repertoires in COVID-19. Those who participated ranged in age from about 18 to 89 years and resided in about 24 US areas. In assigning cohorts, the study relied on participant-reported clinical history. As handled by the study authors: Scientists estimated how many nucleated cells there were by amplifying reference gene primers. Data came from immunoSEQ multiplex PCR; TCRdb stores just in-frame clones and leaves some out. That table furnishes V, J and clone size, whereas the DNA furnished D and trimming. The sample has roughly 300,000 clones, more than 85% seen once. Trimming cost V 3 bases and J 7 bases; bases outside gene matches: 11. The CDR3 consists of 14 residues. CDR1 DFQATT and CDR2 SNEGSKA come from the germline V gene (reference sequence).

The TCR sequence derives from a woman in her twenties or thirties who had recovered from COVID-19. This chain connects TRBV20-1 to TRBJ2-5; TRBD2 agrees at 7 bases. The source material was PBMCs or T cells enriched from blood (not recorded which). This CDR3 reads CSASGLERGGTQYF. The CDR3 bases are TGCAGTGCTAGTGGCCTGGAGCGGGGTGGGACCCAGTACTTC.